This is a list of T cell receptor beta chains from one sample in a study of T-cell reconstitution after alpha-beta-depleted transplantation in children. In TCRdb, the PCR reads were re-called with MiXCR into one record per CDR3 protein. Altogether 670,000 or so distinct CDR3 sequences are present, approximately 14% being singletons, with the ten largest covering around 0.76%. This specimen was PBMCs, taken before TCRalphabeta/CD19-depleted stem cell transplant. The receptors stem from a girl aged 2 to 9 with congenital amegakaryocytic thrombocytopenia, due to receive a stem cell transplant. Both conserved end residues are part of each CDR3. The D gene is left open where the match is weak. Only some rows state a clone size, as once, few, many or a class for expanded clones.

d_gene,j_gene,v_gene,abundance,CDR3aa,CDR3nt
-,TRBJ2-5,TRBV9,many,CASSVVLAGTQYF,TGTGCCAGCAGCGTAGTGCTCGCGGGGACCCAGTACTTC
TRBD1,TRBJ1-2,TRBV29-1,many,CSVDGGTGDYGYTF,TGCAGCGTTGATGGAGGGACAGGCGACTATGGCTACACCTTC
-,TRBJ2-5,TRBV27,many,CASSWALGETQYF,TGTGCCAGCAGTTGGGCGTTGGGAGAGACCCAGTACTTC
-,TRBJ2-3,TRBV5-1,many,CASSHTGLGVDTQYF,TGCGCCAGCAGCCATACAGGCCTAGGGGTGGATACGCAGTATTTT
TRBD2,TRBJ2-7,TRBV29-1,few,CSVGTSGSPYEQYF,TGCAGCGTCGGGACTAGCGGGAGCCCCTACGAGCAGTACTTC
TRBD2,TRBJ2-3,TRBV7-9,many,CASRLAGVSDTQYF,TGTGCCAGCAGGCTAGCGGGAGTGTCAGATACGCAGTATTTT
-,TRBJ1-2,TRBV7-8,-,CASSPPVKPGGYTF,TGTGCCAGCAGCCCACCTGTGAAGCCAGGTGGCTACACCTTC
TRBD1,TRBJ2-7,TRBV5-5,-,CASSSPGQGKLEQYF,TGTGCCAGCAGCTCACCGGGACAGGGGAAGCTCGAGCAGTACTTC
TRBD2,TRBJ2-7,TRBV5-1,many,CASSPLAGVSYEQYF,TGCGCCAGCAGTCCCCTAGCGGGAGTTTCCTACGAGCAGTACTTC
TRBD1,TRBJ2-1,TRBV29-1,many,CSISRQGRFPGEQFF,TGCAGCATATCTCGACAGGGTCGCTTTCCGGGAGAGCAGTTCTTC
TRBD2,TRBJ2-1,TRBV29-1,-,CSVEKREGYNEQFF,TGCAGCGTTGAAAAGCGGGAGGGCTACAATGAGCAGTTCTTC
-,TRBJ2-3,TRBV9,many,CASSVDEVSTDTQYF,TGTGCCAGCAGCGTAGATGAGGTTTCCACAGATACGCAGTATTTT
-,TRBJ2-7,TRBV11-2,many,CATYNTVLYEQYF,TGTGCCACCTACAACACAGTTCTCTACGAGCAGTACTTC
-,TRBJ1-4,TRBV5-1,few,CASSLEAATNEKLFF,TGCGCCAGCAGCTTGGAGGCAGCAACTAATGAAAAACTGTTTTTT
TRBD1,TRBJ1-4,TRBV5-1,many,CASSPVPGQEKLFF,TGCGCCAGCAGCCCGGTCCCGGGACAGGAAAAACTGTTTTTT
TRBD2,TRBJ2-1,TRBV7-6,many,CASTRRAGDISYNEQFF,TGTGCCAGCACCCGGAGGGCGGGAGATATCTCCTACAATGAGCAGTTCTTC
-,TRBJ1-6,TRBV15,many,CATSREIIEGSPLHF,TGTGCCACCAGCAGAGAGATAATCGAAGGGTCACCCCTCCACTTT
-,TRBJ2-7,TRBV5-1,-,CTSNGGGTGQYEQYF,TGCACCAGCAACGGAGGGGGTACGGGCCAGTACGAGCAGTACTTC
-,TRBJ1-5,TRBV15,-,CATSRDRQPQHF,TGTGCCACCAGCAGAGATAGGCAGCCCCAGCATTTT
-,TRBJ1-6,TRBV20-1,few,CSVTGQHYNSPLHF,TGCAGTGTTACCGGACAGCACTATAATTCACCCCTCCACTTT
-,TRBJ2-1,TRBV20-1,many,CSAGSGYNEQFF,TGCAGTGCGGGGAGCGGTTACAATGAGCAGTTCTTC
-,TRBJ1-4,TRBV21-1,many,CASSKAERVTNEKLFF,TGTGCCAGCAGCAAAGCGGAGAGGGTGACTAATGAAAAACTGTTTTTT
TRBD2,TRBJ2-1,TRBV3-1,-,CATCQADIQRGNSGEQFF,TGTGCCACCTGCCAAGCTGACATCCAGCGGGGAAATAGCGGGGAGCAGTTCTTC
TRBD2,TRBJ2-2,TRBV12-3/TRBV12-4,-,CASSPLAGGTGELFF,TGTGCCAGCAGCCCCCTAGCGGGAGGTACCGGGGAGCTGTTTTTT
-,TRBJ2-1,TRBV19,-,CASREGAGGVVSEQFF,TGTGCCAGCCGAGAGGGAGCGGGCGGGGTAGTGAGTGAGCAGTTCTTC
TRBD2,TRBJ2-3,TRBV20-1,many,CSASGRSTDTQYF,TGCAGTGCTAGCGGGAGGAGCACAGATACGCAGTATTTT
TRBD1,TRBJ2-2,TRBV5-1,many,CASSLGGTGNTGELFF,TGCGCCAGCAGCTTGGGCGGGACAGGGAACACCGGGGAGCTGTTTTTT
-,TRBJ2-2,TRBV10-1,few,CASSEFREPLETGELFF,TGCGCCAGCAGTGAGTTCAGGGAACCTCTTGAGACCGGGGAGCTGTTTTTT
-,TRBJ2-4,TRBV7-9,few,CSTAPVIVGGVDIQYF,TGCTCCACAGCTCCGGTAATCGTGGGAGGAGTAGACATTCAGTACTTC
-,TRBJ2-5,TRBV2,few,CASSEARLEGAQYF,TGTGCCAGCAGTGAAGCGCGGCTAGAAGGAGCCCAGTACTTC
TRBD2,TRBJ2-5,TRBV4-1,few,CASSQDPPGTSGLETQYF,TGCGCCAGCAGCCAAGATCCCCCCGGGACTAGCGGCCTAGAGACCCAGTACTTC
-,TRBJ2-7,TRBV4-2,-,CASSPPSRVYEQYF,TGTGCCAGCAGCCCCCCCAGTAGGGTCTACGAGCAGTACTTC
TRBD1,TRBJ2-7,TRBV30,many,CAWSTGAYEQYF,TGTGCCTGGAGTACAGGGGCCTACGAGCAGTACTTC
-,TRBJ1-5,TRBV20-1,many,CSARDQRNQPQHF,TGCAGTGCTAGAGATCAACGAAATCAGCCCCAGCATTTT
-,TRBJ1-1,TRBV5-3,-,CAMGSASLYNTEAFF,TGTGCCATGGGCTCGGCCAGCCTATACAACACTGAAGCTTTCTTT
-,TRBJ2-6,TRBV13,-,CASSFLVGANVLTF,TGTGCCAGCAGCTTTCTTGTAGGGGCCAACGTCCTGACTTTC
-,TRBJ2-7,TRBV6-1,many,CASSTAGPYEQYF,TGTGCCAGCAGTACGGCGGGACCATACGAGCAGTACTTC
-,TRBJ1-4,TRBV4-2,many,CASSQALEKLFF,TGTGCCAGCAGCCAAGCACTCGAAAAACTGTTTTTT
-,TRBJ2-1,TRBV20-1,-,CSARQGRPDNEQFF,TGCAGTGCTAGACAGGGACGGCCCGACAATGAGCAGTTCTTC
-,TRBJ1-1,TRBV29-1,many,CSVTGWGDTEAFF,TGCAGCGTTACAGGGTGGGGGGACACTGAAGCTTTCTTT
-,TRBJ2-7,TRBV7-9,-,CASSPEGGPSSYEQYF,TGTGCCAGCAGCCCGGAGGGCGGTCCCTCCTCCTACGAGCAGTACTTC
-,TRBJ2-5,TRBV20-1,few,CSANRDNSGETQYF,TGCAGTGCTAACCGGGATAACAGTGGGGAGACCCAGTACTTC
-,TRBJ1-2,TRBV20-1,many,CSARAPGIGYTF,TGCAGTGCTCGGGCCCCCGGTATTGGCTACACCTTC
TRBD2,TRBJ2-1,TRBV4-1,-,CASSPGLAGGTSYNEQFF,TGCGCCAGCAGCCCCGGACTAGCGGGTGGTACCTCCTACAATGAGCAGTTCTTC
-,TRBJ1-2,TRBV6-5,many,CASSYSAENYGYTF,TGTGCCAGCAGTTACTCTGCGGAGAACTATGGCTACACCTTC
TRBD1,TRBJ2-1,TRBV7-6,few,CASSSPGTADNEQFF,TGTGCCAGCAGTTCACCCGGGACAGCTGACAATGAGCAGTTCTTC
TRBD1,TRBJ1-2,TRBV28,-,CASSLLGQGDYGYTF,TGTGCCAGCAGTTTATTGGGACAGGGAGACTATGGCTACACCTTC
TRBD2,TRBJ2-1,TRBV2,many,CATPGTSGSYNEQFF,TGTGCCACTCCCGGGACTAGCGGATCCTACAATGAGCAGTTCTTC
TRBD2,TRBJ2-1,TRBV10-3,many,CATGTSGGALYNEQFF,TGTGCCACCGGGACTAGCGGGGGAGCCCTCTACAATGAGCAGTTCTTC
TRBD2,TRBJ2-2,TRBV4-1,-,CASSQVVSGVFTGELFF,TGCGCCAGCAGCCAAGTTGTTAGCGGGGTTTTCACCGGGGAGCTGTTTTTT
TRBD1,TRBJ2-1,TRBV6-1,-,CASSKLPGTGDSEQLF,TGTGCCAGCAGTAAACTGCCCGGGACAGGGGATAGTGAGCAGCTCTTC
-,TRBJ2-1,TRBV5-5,-,CASSLQRSYNEQFF,TGTGCCAGCAGCTTACAGCGGTCCTACAATGAGCAGTTCTTC
-,TRBJ2-3,TRBV5-1,-,CASSPARDGTGTDTQYF,TGCGCCAGCAGCCCCGCGCGTGATGGGACGGGCACAGATACGCAGTATTTT